The 9 T cell receptor beta chains listed next were all sequenced from one sample in a study of molecular identifiers for immune sequencing clone quantification. A single record per CDR3 protein comes from TCRdb applying MiXCR to the PCR reads. This sample has about 12,000 distinct CDR3 sequences, with under 20% found just once. Sequencing was performed on naive CD8+ T cells from blood, with Jurkat cell RNA spiked in. Described subset: FACS-sorted CD8+CD4-CCR7+CD45RA+ naive T cells. The receptors come from a human donor in good health. Some libraries in this study had Jurkat cell RNA spiked in.

The chain carries TRBV10-3 and TRBJ2-7; D possibly corresponds to TRBD2 (5 bases). The V end lost 8 bases, the J end lost 2 bases, and 13 bases lay between the germline ends. Germline V CDR1 and CDR2: ENHRY, SYGVKD. This CDR3 is built from 13 residues. CDR3 in DNA: TGTGCCATCCGAGGAGGTTCCACCTACGAGCAGTACTTC. It codes for CAIRGGSTYEQYF.

With regard to this clonotype: One base away lies a much larger clone, so this may be a sequencing read error. This chain links TRBV7-6 with TRBJ2-5; 7 nucleotides align to TRBD1. The germline CDR1 and CDR2 sequences are SGHVS and FNYEAQ. Germline trimming cut 9 bases from V and 5 bases from J; bases unmatched to any gene: 9. This CDR3 contains 13 residues. The CDR3 DNA reads as TGTGCCAGTAACAGGGGCCTTTGTGAGACCCAGTACTTC. It encodes CASNRGLCETQYF. Full variable domain (missing parts from reference TRBV7-6 and TRBJ2-5): GAGVSQSPRYKVTKRGQDVALRCDPISGHVSLYWYRQALGQGPEFLTYFNYEAQQDKSGLPNDRFSAERPEGSISTLTIQRTEQRDSAMYRCASNRGLCETQYFGPGTRLLVL.

This clonotype has just one count. The gene calls are TRBV20-1 and TRBJ2-7; 7 nucleotides align to TRBD2. Trimming removed 0 bases from V and 3 bases from J; junction bases left unmatched: 20. Germline values: CDR1 DFQATT, CDR2 SNEGSKA (reference sequence). The CDR3 consists of 19 residues. CDR3 bases: TGCAGTGCTAGAGAATCCGGCGGGGGTGAGACGGGTGGTCTCTACGAGCAGTACTTC. It yields the protein CSARESGGGETGGLYEQYF.

In its sample, this clonotype ranks as medium-sized. The genes are TRBV7-8 and TRBJ2-3, with TRBD1 matching 7 bases. Germline values: CDR1 SGHVS, CDR2 FQNEAQ. CDR3 length: 16 amino acids. V was pared by 5 bases and J by 4 bases, with 12 bases of the junction left unmatched. In nucleotides, the CDR3 is TGTGCCAGCAGCGACCCCACAGGGGAAGCGGCAGATACGCAGTATTTT. Amino acid sequence: CASSDPTGEAADTQYF.

This clonotype was found many times. The chain recombines TRBV7-6 with TRBJ2-1; D may be TRBD2 (5 bases). The germline CDR1 and CDR2 sequences are SGHVS and FNYEAQ. V was clipped by 0 bases and J by 2 bases, with 8 bases between them. The length of the CDR3 is 15 residues. The chain's CDR3 is CASSLAASPYNEQFF. In DNA, the CDR3 is TGTGCCAGCAGCTTAGCTGCTAGCCCCTACAATGAGCAGTTCTTC.

Details on this clonotype: A clone one base away is much larger, so this may be a read error. The CDR3 does not end in the conserved phenylalanine or tryptophan, so this is likely a read error. The chain joins TRBV6-6 to TRBJ1-6; 7 nucleotides line up with TRBD1. CDR3 length: 14 residues. V lost 2 bases, J lost 11 bases, and 6 bases stayed unmatched. CDR1 MNHNY and CDR2 SVGAGI come from the germline V gene (reference sequence). The chain's CDR3 is CASSYLTGNPPLHS. The CDR3 DNA is TGTGCCAGCAGTTACCTGACAGGGAATCCACCCCTCCACTCT.

This rearrangement joins TRBV7-9 to TRBJ2-7, with D possibly matching TRBD2 (5 bases). The length of the CDR3 is 14 residues. Per the germline V gene, CDR1 is SEHNR and CDR2 is FQNEAQ (reference sequence). Trimming removed 1 base at V and 9 bases at J, with 16 bases between. The CDR3: CASSLVEDPWGQYF. In DNA, the CDR3 is TGTGCCAGCAGCTTAGTGGAGGATCCATGGGGGCAGTACTTC.

This clonotype was observed many times. This sequence joins TRBV27 and TRBJ1-3; no definite D call. The CDR3 has 15 amino acids. The germline gives CDR1 MNHEY, CDR2 SMNVEV (reference sequence). The ends were cut back, 5 bases at V and 0 bases at J, with 11 bases in the middle. The CDR3 DNA is TGTGCCAGCAGTGACCGCCCGTACTCTGGAAACACCATATATTTT. Protein: CASSDRPYSGNTIYF.

This clonotype ranks as medium-sized. V usage is TRBV10-3 and J usage is TRBJ1-1; no definite D call. V lost 4 bases and J lost 4, with 13 bases in between. The CDR3 runs to 14 residues. CDR1 and CDR2 (germline): ENHRY, SYGVKD. In DNA, the CDR3 is TGTGCCATCAGTGTGGAGGGTCCGGTCACTGAAGCTTTCTTT. Its protein product is CAISVEGPVTEAFF.